Listed below are T cell receptor beta chains from one sample, sequenced in a study of cytomegalovirus exposure and HLA in healthy donors. Profiled with immunoSEQ multiplex PCR; TCRdb holds only in-frame clones, not every one. In the table there are 200,000 to 300,000 clones, roughly 87% of which are singletons. Sequencing was performed on PBMCs. These receptors were taken from a man younger than 35 in good health and CMV-seropositive. The CDR3 runs from the conserved cysteine through the conserved F or W. The order of the fields is clone size, J gene, V gene, D gene, CDR3 DNA, CDR3 protein. D genes are given only for firm matches. For some rows the clone size is stated as once, few or many, or as a class when expanded; others skip it.

few,TRBJ1-2,TRBV6-1,-,TGTGCCAGCTTGACAGTCTATGGCTACACCTTC,CASLTVYGYTF
once,TRBJ2-5,TRBV29-1,TRBD2,TGCAGCGTTGTGCGGGGGTCAGGGGAGACCCAGTACTTC,CSVVRGSGETQYF
-,TRBJ2-7,TRBV6-1,-,TGTGCCAGCAGTGAGCAGGGGTTAGGTTTCAACGAGCAGTACTTC,CASSEQGLGFNEQYF
few,TRBJ2-2,TRBV5-4,-,TGTGCCAGCAGCTTGGATCCGGGCACCGGGGAGCTGTTTTTT,CASSLDPGTGELFF
-,TRBJ1-1,TRBV9,-,TGTGCCAGCAGCCCTGGCGGGGGCACTGAAGCTTTCTTT,CASSPGGGTEAFF
few,TRBJ2-7,TRBV7-9,-,TGTGCCAGCAGCTTAGCCCACGCATACGAGCAGTACTTC,CASSLAHAYEQYF
few,TRBJ2-7,TRBV7-3,TRBD1,TGTGCCAGCAGCTTAACGGGACAGCACTACGAGCAGTACTTC,CASSLTGQHYEQYF
-,TRBJ2-7,TRBV11-2,-,TGTGCCAGCAGCTTATTGGCAGGGAGCTACGAGCAGTACTTC,CASSLLAGSYEQYF
-,TRBJ1-2,TRBV25-1,-,TGTGCCAGCAGTACTCGGACTGGTTATGGCTACACCTTC,CASSTRTGYGYTF
-,TRBJ2-7,TRBV11-2,-,TGTGCCAGCAGCTTACAGCGTACTACCCCCTACGAGCAGTACTTC,CASSLQRTTPYEQYF
-,TRBJ1-2,TRBV6-5,TRBD1,TGTGCCAGCAAGGCCCACGGACAGGTCTGGTATGGCTACACCTTC,CASKAHGQVWYGYTF
-,TRBJ1-2,TRBV2,TRBD1,TGTGCCAGCAGCCGGGACAGTGATTCCTATGGCTACACCTTC,CASSRDSDSYGYTF
-,TRBJ1-5,TRBV15,-,TGTGCCACCAGCAAGGGGCAGCTCAATCAGCCCCAGCATTTT,CATSKGQLNQPQHF
-,TRBJ2-2,TRBV10-2,-,TGCGCCAGCAAAGGAGGCCAACAGGGCCCCGGGGAGCTGTTTTTT,CASKGGQQGPGELFF
-,TRBJ1-1,TRBV6-1,-,TGTGCCAGCAGTGATAGTGAAGCTTTCTTT,CASSDSEAFF